The T cell receptor (beta chain) described here comes from a study of blood T cell repertoires in COVID-19. CDR3 length: 14 residues. V shed 6 bases, J shed 3 bases, and the junction held 3 bases outside the gene matches. CDR1 and CDR2 (germline): MNHEY, SVGAGI. Methods used by the authors: For nucleated cells, counts were estimated from reference gene primer amplification. Sequenced by immunoSEQ multiplex PCR; TCRdb stores in-frame clones only, minus some. V and J calls plus clone size are reproduced from that table; the DNA served to infer D and trimming. The table lists under 50,000 clones, approximately 84% of them singletons.

Specimen: peripheral blood. This sequence joins TRBV6-5 and TRBJ2-1, with 9 positions matching TRBD2. The source of this sequence is a man aged 50-59 years with active COVID-19. The CDR3 loop is CASRISGGYNEQFF. The CDR3 DNA sequence: TGTGCCAGCAGGATTAGCGGGGGCTACAATGAGCAGTTCTTC.